A selection of T cell receptor beta chains follows, all from one sample in a study of a mutant IDH1 vaccine in newly diagnosed glioma. For these receptors, no antigen is known. Some clones are missing from TCRdb's copy, which holds only in-frame ones; the method was immunoSEQ multiplex PCR. The repertoire consists of 65,000 or so clones, with roughly 85% occurring once and the leading ten covering 4%. The specimen was PBMCs, collected from a glioma patient whose treatment included an IDH1 peptide vaccine. The receptors stem from a man aged 30 to 45 with glioma. Both conserved end residues are part of each CDR3. Fields, in order: J gene, V gene, CDR3 length, D gene, clone size, CDR3 DNA, CDR3 protein. A D gene is named only where the DNA matches it firmly. Some rows have no size entry. The others give once, few or many, or a class for an expanded clone.

TRBJ1-1,TRBV19,11,-,-,TGTGCCAGTAGTATTCTCACTGAAGCTTTCTTT,CASSILTEAFF
TRBJ1-1,TRBV5-6,15,-,-,TGTGCCAACAGCAAAAGGACAGTTGTGAACACTGAAGCTTTCTTT,CANSKRTVVNTEAFF
TRBJ1-2,TRBV7-9,15,-,few,TGTGCCAGCAACCCATCGACGGGAGCTAACTATGGCTACACCTTC,CASNPSTGANYGYTF
TRBJ2-1,TRBV27,16,TRBD2,-,TGTGCCAGCAGACTGAATCTAGCGGGGGACTACAATGAGCAGTTCTTC,CASRLNLAGDYNEQFF
TRBJ2-3,TRBV6-5,15,-,-,TGTGCCAGCAGCTCGGGGGGCTACGGCACAGATACGCAGTATTTT,CASSSGGYGTDTQYF
TRBJ1-5,TRBV7-2,13,-,-,TGTGCCAGCAGCGCCCATAGCAATCAGCCCCAGCATTTT,CASSAHSNQPQHF
TRBJ1-1,TRBV2,16,TRBD1,-,TGTGCCAGCAGTACATCCCGGGACAGGGTAAACACTGAAGCTTTCTTT,CASSTSRDRVNTEAFF
TRBJ2-5,TRBV11-2,15,-,-,TGTGCCAGCAGCTTAGATTTAGGGGTCGCAGAGACCCAGTACTTC,CASSLDLGVAETQYF
TRBJ1-1,TRBV6-5,15,-,-,TGTGCCAGCATCTCGGTAGGGAGGCTCGCCACTGAAGCTTTCTTT,CASISVGRLATEAFF
TRBJ1-4,TRBV27,15,TRBD1,-,TGTGCCAGCAGTTTACTGGGACAGGGGAATGAAAAACTGTTTTTT,CASSLLGQGNEKLFF
TRBJ2-1,TRBV4-1,18,TRBD2,-,TGCGCCAGCAGCCAAAAGCCGGTACTAGCGGGGGCCGCGAATGAGCAGTTCTTC,CASSQKPVLAGAANEQFF